This record covers a single T cell receptor beta chain. Its target is unknown. This may come from a read error, since a much larger clone is one base off. The sample belongs to a study of tumor-infiltrating lymphocytes in primary liver carcinoma. For blood RNA, unsorted whole blood served as the source, and germline DNA was extracted too. Points from the study as a whole: Tumor specimens were characterized by a significantly higher top-250-clone fraction than blood (p = 0.039).

Priming with a constant-region primer yielded TCR beta cDNA from approximately 500 ng total RNA. Library construction for TCR beta comprised three nested multiplex PCR rounds performed with slightly modified ARM-PCR. Running 9 to 11 cycles apiece, the first two PCR rounds relied on TRBV1-TRBV30 forward primers together with a C-beta reverse primer. TCRdb re-derived calls from the multiplex PCR reads in MiXCR, one entry per CDR3 protein. Of about 350,000 distinct CDR3 sequences detected, less than 70% appear once; the ten largest clones hold under 8%. Germline V CDR1 and CDR2: SGHNT, YYREEE (reference sequence). CDR3 length equals 12 residues.

The chain has TRBV5-4 and TRBJ2-7; D remains unclear. This receptor was identified in a man in his forties or fifties with primary liver carcinoma and hepatitis B virus infection. The specimen was peripheral blood. The CDR3: CANSLAPYEQYF. The CDR3 region has the DNA TGTGCCAACAGCTTGGCCCCCTACGAGCAGTACTTC.